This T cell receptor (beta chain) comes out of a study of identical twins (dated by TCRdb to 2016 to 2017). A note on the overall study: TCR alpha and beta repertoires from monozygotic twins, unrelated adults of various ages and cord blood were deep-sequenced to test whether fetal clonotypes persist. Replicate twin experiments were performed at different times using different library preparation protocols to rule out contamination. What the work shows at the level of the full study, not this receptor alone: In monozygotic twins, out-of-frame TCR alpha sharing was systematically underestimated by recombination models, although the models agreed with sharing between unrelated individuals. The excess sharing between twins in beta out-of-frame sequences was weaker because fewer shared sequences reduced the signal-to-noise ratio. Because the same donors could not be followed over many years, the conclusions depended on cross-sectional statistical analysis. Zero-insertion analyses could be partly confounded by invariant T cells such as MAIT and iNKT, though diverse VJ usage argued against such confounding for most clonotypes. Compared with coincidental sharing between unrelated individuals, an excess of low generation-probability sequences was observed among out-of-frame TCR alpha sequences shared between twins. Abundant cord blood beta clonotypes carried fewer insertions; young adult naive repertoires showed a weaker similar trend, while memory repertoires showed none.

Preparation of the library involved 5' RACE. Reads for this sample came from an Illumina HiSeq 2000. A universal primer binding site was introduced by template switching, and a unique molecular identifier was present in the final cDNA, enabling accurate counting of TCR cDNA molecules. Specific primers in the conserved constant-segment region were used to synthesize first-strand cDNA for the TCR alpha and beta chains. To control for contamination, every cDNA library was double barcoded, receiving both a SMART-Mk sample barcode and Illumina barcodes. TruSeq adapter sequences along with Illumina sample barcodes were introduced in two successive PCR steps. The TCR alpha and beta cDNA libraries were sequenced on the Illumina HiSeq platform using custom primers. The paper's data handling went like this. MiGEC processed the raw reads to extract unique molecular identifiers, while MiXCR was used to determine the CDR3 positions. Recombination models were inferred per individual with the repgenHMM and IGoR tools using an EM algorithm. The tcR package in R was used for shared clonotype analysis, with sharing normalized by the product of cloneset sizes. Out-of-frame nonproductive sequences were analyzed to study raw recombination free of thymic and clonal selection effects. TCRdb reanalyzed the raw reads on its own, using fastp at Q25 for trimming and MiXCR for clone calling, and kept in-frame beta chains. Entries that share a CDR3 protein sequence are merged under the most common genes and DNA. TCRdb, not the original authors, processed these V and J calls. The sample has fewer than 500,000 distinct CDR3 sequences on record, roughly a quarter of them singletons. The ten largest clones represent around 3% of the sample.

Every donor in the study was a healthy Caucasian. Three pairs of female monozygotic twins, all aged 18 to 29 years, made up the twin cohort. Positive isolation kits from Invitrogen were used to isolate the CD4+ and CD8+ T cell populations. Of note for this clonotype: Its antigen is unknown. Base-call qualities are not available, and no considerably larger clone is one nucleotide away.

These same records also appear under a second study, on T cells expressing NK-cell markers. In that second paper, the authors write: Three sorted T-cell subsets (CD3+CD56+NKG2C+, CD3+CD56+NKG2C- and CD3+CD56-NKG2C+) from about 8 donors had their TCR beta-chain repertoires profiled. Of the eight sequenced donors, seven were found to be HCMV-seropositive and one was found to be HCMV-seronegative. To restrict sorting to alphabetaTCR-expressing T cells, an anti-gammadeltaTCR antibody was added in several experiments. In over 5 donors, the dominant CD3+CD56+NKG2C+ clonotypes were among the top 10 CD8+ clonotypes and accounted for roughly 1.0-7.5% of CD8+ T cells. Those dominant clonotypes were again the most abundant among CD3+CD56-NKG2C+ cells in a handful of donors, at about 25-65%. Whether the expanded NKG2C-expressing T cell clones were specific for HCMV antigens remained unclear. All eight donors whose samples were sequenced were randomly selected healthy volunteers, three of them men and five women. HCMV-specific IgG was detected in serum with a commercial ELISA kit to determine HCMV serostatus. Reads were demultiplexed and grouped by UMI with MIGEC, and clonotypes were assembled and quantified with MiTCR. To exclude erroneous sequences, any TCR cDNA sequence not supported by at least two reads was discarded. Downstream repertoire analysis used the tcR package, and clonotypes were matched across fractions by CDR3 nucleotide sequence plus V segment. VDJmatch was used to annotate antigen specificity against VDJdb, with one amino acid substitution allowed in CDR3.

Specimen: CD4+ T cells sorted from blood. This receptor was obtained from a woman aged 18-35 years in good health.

The sequenced DNA is TGTGCCAGCAGTTGGGGGGATACGCAGTATTTT. It specifies CASSWGDTQYF. This receptor chain uses TRBV12-3 or TRBV12-4 and TRBJ2-3; the D segment might be TRBD1 or TRBD2, since each matches 5 bases. V is pared back by 4 bases and J by 6 bases, with 5 bases lying between the germline termini. From the cysteine up to the phenylalanine, the CDR3 has a length of 11 residues. Left in the record is the CDR3 DNA by itself, 33 bases read in frame from the first base.